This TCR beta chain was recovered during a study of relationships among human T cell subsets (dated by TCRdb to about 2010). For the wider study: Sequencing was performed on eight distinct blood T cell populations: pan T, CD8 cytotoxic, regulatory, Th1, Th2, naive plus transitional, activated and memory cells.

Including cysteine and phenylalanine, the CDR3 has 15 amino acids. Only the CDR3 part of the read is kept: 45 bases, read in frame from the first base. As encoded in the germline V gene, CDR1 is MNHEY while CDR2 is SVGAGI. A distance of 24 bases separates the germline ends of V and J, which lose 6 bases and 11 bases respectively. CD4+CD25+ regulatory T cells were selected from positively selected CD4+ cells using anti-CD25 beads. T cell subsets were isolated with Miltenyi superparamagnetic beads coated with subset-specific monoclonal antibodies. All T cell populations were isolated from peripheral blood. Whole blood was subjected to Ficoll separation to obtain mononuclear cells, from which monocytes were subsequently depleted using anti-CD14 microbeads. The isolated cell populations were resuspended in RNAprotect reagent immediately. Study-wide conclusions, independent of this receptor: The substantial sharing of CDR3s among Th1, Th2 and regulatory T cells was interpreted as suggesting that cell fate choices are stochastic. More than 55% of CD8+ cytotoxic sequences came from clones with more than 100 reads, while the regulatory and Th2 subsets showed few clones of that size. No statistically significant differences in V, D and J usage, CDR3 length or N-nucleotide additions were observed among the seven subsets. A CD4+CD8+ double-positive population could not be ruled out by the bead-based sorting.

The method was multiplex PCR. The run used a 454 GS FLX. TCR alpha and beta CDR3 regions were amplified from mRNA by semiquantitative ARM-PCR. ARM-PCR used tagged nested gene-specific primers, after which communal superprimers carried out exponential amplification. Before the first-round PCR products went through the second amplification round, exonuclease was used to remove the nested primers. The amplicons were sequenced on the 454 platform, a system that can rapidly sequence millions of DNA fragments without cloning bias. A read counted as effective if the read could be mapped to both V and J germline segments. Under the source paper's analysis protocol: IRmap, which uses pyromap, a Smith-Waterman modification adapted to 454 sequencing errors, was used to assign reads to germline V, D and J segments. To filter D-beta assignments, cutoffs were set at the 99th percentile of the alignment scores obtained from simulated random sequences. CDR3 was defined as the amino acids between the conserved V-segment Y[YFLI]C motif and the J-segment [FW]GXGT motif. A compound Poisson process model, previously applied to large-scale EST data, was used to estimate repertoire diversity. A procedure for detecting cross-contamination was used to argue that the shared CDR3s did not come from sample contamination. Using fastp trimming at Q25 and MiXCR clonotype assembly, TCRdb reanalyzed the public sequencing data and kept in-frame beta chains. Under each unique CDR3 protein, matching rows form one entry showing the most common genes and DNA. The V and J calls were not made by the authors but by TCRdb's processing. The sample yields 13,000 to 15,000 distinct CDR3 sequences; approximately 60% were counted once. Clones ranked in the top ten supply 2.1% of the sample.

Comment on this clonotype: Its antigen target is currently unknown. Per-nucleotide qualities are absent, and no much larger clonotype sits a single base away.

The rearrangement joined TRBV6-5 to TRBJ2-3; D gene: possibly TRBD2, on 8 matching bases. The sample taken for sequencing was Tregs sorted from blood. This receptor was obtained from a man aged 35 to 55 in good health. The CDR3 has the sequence CASSSRGIAGKEQYF. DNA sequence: TGTGCCAGCAGCTCCAGGGGGATAGCGGGGAAGGAGCAGTATTTT.